These T cell receptor beta chains were read from a single sample in a study of cytomegalovirus exposure and HLA in healthy donors. TCRdb keeps only in-frame clones here, not all; method: immunoSEQ multiplex PCR. The sample gives fewer than 200,000 clones, approximately 84% of which show up once; around 0.98% is in the top ten. The sample was PBMCs. These receptors all come from a man under 40 in good health and CMV-seronegative. The CDR3 runs from the conserved cysteine through the conserved F or W. A D gene is named only where the DNA matches it firmly. Clone sizes are given selectively: once, few, many, or a class where the clone is expanded.

V	J	size	D	CDR3	DNA
TRBV5-8	TRBJ1-5	.	.	CASSLALADSNQPQHF	TGTGCCAGCAGCTTGGCCCTGGCGGATAGCAATCAGCCCCAGCATTTT
TRBV4-3	TRBJ2-3	.	.	CASSQDLTSTDTQYF	TGCGCCAGCAGCCAAGACCTGACTAGCACAGATACGCAGTATTTT
TRBV5-4	TRBJ2-7	.	TRBD2	CASTLGGGLSYEQYF	TGTGCCAGCACCCTGGGCGGGGGACTGTCCTACGAGCAGTACTTC
TRBV7-8	TRBJ2-1	.	TRBD1	CASSFWTGRSYNEQFF	TGTGCCAGCAGCTTTTGGACAGGGCGCTCCTACAATGAGCAGTTCTTC
TRBV6-5	TRBJ2-1	.	TRBD1	CASRPGQGSYNEQFF	TGTGCCAGCAGGCCGGGACAGGGGTCCTACAATGAGCAGTTCTTC
TRBV6-5	TRBJ2-1	.	.	CASSYWSEGDNEQFF	TGTGCCAGCAGTTACTGGTCCGAGGGGGACAATGAGCAGTTCTTC
TRBV6-5	TRBJ2-7	.	.	CASSYSSAVLSYEQYF	TGTGCCAGCAGTTACTCGTCAGCGGTCCTATCCTACGAGCAGTACTTC
TRBV7-6	TRBJ1-4	.	.	CASSWGGSHEKLFF	TGTGCCAGCAGCTGGGGGGGGAGTCATGAAAAACTGTTTTTT
TRBV27	TRBJ2-5	once	.	CASSPGEGGRPETQYF	TGTGCCAGCAGTCCCGGGGAGGGGGGGCGCCCCGAGACCCAGTACTTC
TRBV5-4	TRBJ2-1	.	TRBD2	CASSPGLADYNEQFF	TGTGCCAGCAGCCCGGGACTAGCGGATTACAATGAGCAGTTCTTC
TRBV5-4	TRBJ1-2	.	TRBD1	CASSPGQANYGYTF	TGTGCCAGCAGCCCGGGACAGGCTAACTATGGCTACACCTTC